Following are 18 T cell receptor beta chains from one sample sequenced in a study of identical twins (dated by TCRdb to between 2015 and 2016). The library was generated by 5' RACE. The reads were generated on an Illumina HiSeq 2000. The public reads were reprocessed in TCRdb via fastp at Q25 and MiXCR, keeping in-frame beta chains. CDR3 protein duplicates are merged, each entry listing the most common genes and DNA. This sample gives roughly 290,000 distinct CDR3 sequences in total; more than 8% of them show up just once. In total, the top ten clones hold 6% to 8.5% of the sample. Another study also made use of these data, one on yellow fever vaccine responses in identical twins.

Sequencing was carried out using CD8+ T cells sorted from blood. These receptors all come from a woman aged 18-29 years in good health.

This clonotype was picked up a small number of times. The chain is built from TRBV20-1 and TRBJ2-3, with a weak D call TRBD2 (5 bases). Germline V gene sequence: CDR1 DFQATT, CDR2 SNEGSKA (reference sequence). The CDR3 totals 16 residues. The germline V and J ends were trimmed by 0 bases and 0 bases, with 13 bases remaining between them. CDR3 coding DNA: TGCAGTGCTAGAGATTCGGCTAGCCCAAGCACAGATACGCAGTATTTT. It codes for CSARDSASPSTDTQYF.

Many counts were recorded for this clonotype. The chain joins TRBV21-1 to TRBJ2-1; the table's D call of TRBD2 was not tested on the DNA. TRBV21-1 is flagged as a pseudogene. The CDR3 is 18 residues long. The DNA for the CDR3 is TGTGCCAGCAGCAATCGGAGTAAGGGGACTAGCGGAAACAATGAGCAGTTCTTC. Its protein is CASSNRSKGTSGNNEQFF.

This clonotype was seen only a few times. The V call is TRBV7-6, the J call TRBJ2-3; 12 bases line up with TRBD2. The trim removed 8 bases at V and 5 bases at J, leaving 20 bases unmatched. The germline V gene encodes CDR1 SGHVS and CDR2 FNYEAQ. CDR3 size: 19 residues. CDR3 nucleotide sequence: TGTGCCAGCGCATGGCCGATCGGGACTAGCGGGCAGAAGGGAGATACGCAGTATTTT. Translating it yields CASAWPIGTSGQKGDTQYF.

This clonotype was observed at least ten times. The CDR3 spells CSGRGTTDTQYF. DNA of the CDR3: TGCAGCGGACGGGGAACCACAGATACGCAGTATTTT. V usage is TRBV29-1 and J usage is TRBJ2-3; tentative D call: TRBD2 (5 bases). V was clipped by 7 bases and J by 2 bases, with 10 bases between them. The CDR3 is 12 residues long. Germline values: CDR1 SQVTM, CDR2 ANQGSEA.

This clonotype was observed a handful of times. This chain connects TRBV25-1 to TRBJ1-1; possible D gene TRBD1, 5 bases. The CDR3 is made up of 13 amino acids. Trimming shortened V by 4 bases and J by 1 base, and 7 bases separated the two germline ends. Germline CDR1 and CDR2: MGHDK and SYGVNS. DNA for the CDR3: TGTGCCAGCAGTGGCGGACAGAACACTGAAGCTTTCTTT. Its translation is CASSGGQNTEAFF. Looking up the rest from reference TRBV25-1 and TRBJ1-1 gives the full variable domain: EADIYQTPRYLVIGTGKKITLECSQTMGHDKMYWYQQDPGMELHLIHYSYGVNSTEKGDLSSESTVSRIRTEHFPLTLESARPSHTSQYLCASSGGQNTEAFFGQGTRLTVV.

The chain carries TRBV10-3 and TRBJ2-7; 11 bases agree with TRBD1. The CDR3 totals 16 residues. Germline lookup yields CDR1 ENHRY and CDR2 SYGVKD. Germline trimming cut 0 bases from V and 3 bases from J; bases unmatched to any gene: 4. Here the CDR3 DNA reads TGTGCCATCAGTGAGTCAGGGGGACAGGGGGACTACGAGCAGTACTTC. Protein product: CAISESGGQGDYEQYF.

This clonotype was seen repeatedly, ten times or more. This chain connects TRBV25-1 to TRBJ1-6; 8 bases are a match to TRBD1. The CDR3 sequence is 14 residues long. Trimming took 7 bases from V and 6 from J; bases not matched to a gene: 5. CDR1 MGHDK and CDR2 SYGVNS come from the germline V gene. The CDR3 DNA follows: TGTGCCAGCAAAGGAGACAGGGGTAATTCACCCCTCCACTTT. Protein product: CASKGDRGNSPLHF. The variable domain in full, completed from reference TRBV25-1 and TRBJ1-6, reads EADIYQTPRYLVIGTGKKITLECSQTMGHDKMYWYQQDPGMELHLIHYSYGVNSTEKGDLSSESTVSRIRTEHFPLTLESARPSHTSQYLCASKGDRGNSPLHFGNGTRLTVT.

This clonotype was counted between two and nine times. CDR3 in amino acids: CASTDGRILNYGYTF. For the CDR3, the DNA is TGTGCCAGCACCGATGGACGCATTTTGAACTATGGCTACACCTTC. The rearrangement uses TRBV28 and TRBJ1-2; D unresolved. CDR1 and CDR2 (germline): MDHEN, SYDVKM. V was cut by 7 bases and J by 2 bases, with 17 bases left in between. This CDR3 is 15 amino acids long.

The chain employs TRBV4-1 and TRBJ2-2; no reliable D call. The ends were cut back, 3 bases at V and 1 base at J, with 9 bases in the middle. The CDR3 runs 15 residues. Looked up from germline, CDR1 is MGHRA and CDR2 is YSYEKL. The CDR3, as DNA: TGCGCCAGCAGCCAGTGGTCTAAGAACACCGGGGAGCTGTTTTTT. It specifies CASSQWSKNTGELFF.

This clonotype occurred many times. The chain links TRBV12-3 or TRBV12-4 to TRBJ2-2; no firm D call. The CDR3 covers 12 residues. Trimming cost V 4 bases and J 5 bases, with 5 bases left between them. CDR3 residues: CASSSETGELFF. The CDR3 bases are TGTGCCAGCAGTTCGGAAACCGGGGAGCTGTTTTTT.

The chain is built from TRBV21-1 and TRBJ2-1; the D call in the table, TRBD2, was not verified against the DNA. TRBV21-1 is given as a pseudogene. The CDR3 has 15 amino acids. CDR3 nucleotide sequence: TGTGCCAGCAGCTCCAGGACTAGCGTCAGCATCGAGCAGTTCTTC. It codes for CASSSRTSVSIEQFF.

This clonotype has at least ten counts. The chain combines TRBV7-2 with TRBJ2-7; D is possibly TRBD2 (6 bases). V was trimmed by 6 bases and J by 1 base, leaving 10 bases between them. The germline CDR1 and CDR2 sequences are SGHTA and FQGNSA. CDR3 length: 13 amino acids. The CDR3 here is CASRPSGSYEQYF. Here the CDR3 DNA reads TGTGCCAGCAGACCGAGCGGGTCCTACGAGCAGTACTTC. Using reference TRBV7-2 and TRBJ2-7 for the parts outside the CDR3, the full variable domain is GAGVSQSPSNKVTEKGKDVELRCDPISGHTALYWYRQSLGQGLEFLIYFQGNSAPDKSGLPSDRFSAERTGGSVSTLTIQRTQQEDSAVYLCASRPSGSYEQYFGPGTRLTVT.

This clonotype was recorded many times. The V and J genes are TRBV5-1 and TRBJ2-1; tentatively, D is TRBD2 (6 bases). V was clipped by 4 bases and J by 2 bases, with 16 bases between them. This CDR3 has 16 amino acids. Germline CDR1 reads SGHRS; CDR2 reads YFSETQ. This CDR3 is CASSPRWGEPYNEQFF. CDR3 in DNA: TGCGCCAGCAGCCCGAGGTGGGGGGAACCCTACAATGAGCAGTTCTTC.

This chain joins TRBV12-3 or TRBV12-4 and TRBJ2-3; D is uncertain. This CDR3 spans 15 amino acids. The V and J ends lost 4 bases and 0 bases respectively, with 11 bases between them. The DNA for the CDR3 is TGTGCCAGCAGTTACAGAGACACTAGCACAGATACGCAGTATTTT. Encoded protein: CASSYRDTSTDTQYF.

This chain joins TRBV27 and TRBJ2-7; either TRBD1 or TRBD2 may supply D (5 bases each). CDR3 size: 14 residues. V was pared by 5 bases and J by 3 bases, with 14 bases between. Germline loops: CDR1 MNHEY, CDR2 SMNVEV (reference sequence). The CDR3 reads CASSTRDGIYEQYF. The DNA for the CDR3 is TGTGCCAGCAGTACAAGGGACGGAATCTACGAGCAGTACTTC.

This clonotype was found a few times. The gene calls are TRBV10-3 and TRBJ2-3; D perhaps matches TRBD2 (5 bases). Germline CDR1 ENHRY, CDR2 SYGVKD. This CDR3 has 17 residues. V was shortened by 6 bases and J by 1 base, with 20 bases between the two germline ends. CDR3 bases: TGTGCCATCAGCCGAGATTCAAGCGGTGTAGGCACAGATACGCAGTATTTT. Translated, it gives CAISRDSSGVGTDTQYF.

The gene calls are TRBV7-8 and TRBJ2-3, with TRBD1 as a possible D gene (6 bases). V lost 1 base, J lost 2 bases, and 16 bases lay in between. Per the germline V gene, CDR1 is SGHVS and CDR2 is FQNEAQ. The CDR3 has 17 residues. The CDR3 loop reads CASSLVTGNFNTDTQYF. In DNA form, the CDR3 reads TGTGCCAGCAGCTTAGTTACAGGGAATTTTAACACAGATACGCAGTATTTT.

The table lists this clonotype with a few counts. CDR3 nucleotides: TGTGCCAGCAAGTCATGGCCTAGCGACTCCTACGAGCAGTACTTC. This translates into CASKSWPSDSYEQYF. The chain joins TRBV6-2 or TRBV6-3 to TRBJ2-7, with D possibly matching TRBD2 (6 bases). Germline V gives CDR1 MNHEY, CDR2 SVGEGT. V lost 7 bases and J lost 0, with 16 bases in between. The length of the CDR3 is 15 residues.